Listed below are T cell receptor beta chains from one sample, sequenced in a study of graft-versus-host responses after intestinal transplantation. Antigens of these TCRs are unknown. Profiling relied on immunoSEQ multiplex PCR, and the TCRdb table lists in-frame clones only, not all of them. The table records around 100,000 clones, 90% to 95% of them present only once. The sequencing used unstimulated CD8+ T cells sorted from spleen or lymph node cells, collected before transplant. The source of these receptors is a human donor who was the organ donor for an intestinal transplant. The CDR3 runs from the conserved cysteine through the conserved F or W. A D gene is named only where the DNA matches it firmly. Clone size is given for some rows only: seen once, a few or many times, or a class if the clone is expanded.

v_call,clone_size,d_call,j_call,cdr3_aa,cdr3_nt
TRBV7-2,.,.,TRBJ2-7,CASSLSTGLMYEQYF,TGTGCCAGCAGCTTAAGTACAGGCCTCATGTACGAGCAGTACTTC
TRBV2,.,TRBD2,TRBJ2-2,CASSDQLSTSGITGELFF,TGTGCCAGCAGTGACCAACTTTCGACTAGCGGAATAACCGGGGAGCTGTTTTTT
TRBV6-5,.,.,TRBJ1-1,CASSYGQNTEAFF,TGTGCCAGCAGTTACGGCCAGAACACTGAAGCTTTCTTT
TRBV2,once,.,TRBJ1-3,CASSEMDTPGNTIYF,TGTGCCAGCAGTGAAATGGATACACCTGGAAACACCATATATTTT
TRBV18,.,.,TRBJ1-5,CASSPRTVAQPQHF,TGTGCCAGCTCACCACGTACTGTTGCTCAGCCCCAGCATTTT
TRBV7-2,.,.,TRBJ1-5,CASSSLGLHQPQHF,TGTGCCAGCAGCTCGTTGGGGCTTCATCAGCCCCAGCATTTT
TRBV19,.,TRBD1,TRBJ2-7,CASSPGTGYYEQYF,TGTGCCAGTAGTCCAGGGACAGGCTACTACGAGCAGTACTTC
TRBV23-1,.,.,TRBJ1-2,CASSPRQISYGYTF,TGCGCCAGCAGTCCAAGACAGATTTCCTATGGCTACACCTTC
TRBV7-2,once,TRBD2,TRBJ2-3,CASSLGGSRTDTQYF,TGTGCCAGCAGCTTAGGCGGGAGTCGCACAGATACGCAGTATTTT
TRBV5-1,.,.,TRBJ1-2,CASSLALGRVDGYTF,TGCGCCAGCAGCTTGGCCCTCGGCAGGGTCGATGGCTACACCTTC
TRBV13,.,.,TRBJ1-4,CASSLRNEKLFF,TGTGCCAGCAGCCTCCGGAATGAAAAACTGTTTTTT
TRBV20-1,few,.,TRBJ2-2,CSARGTGELFF,TGCAGTGCTAGGGGCACCGGGGAGCTGTTTTTT
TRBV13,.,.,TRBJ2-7,CASSKGAGYEQYF,TGTGCCAGCAGCAAAGGGGCTGGCTACGAGCAGTACTTC
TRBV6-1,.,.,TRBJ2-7,CASSDGPGRGTYEQYF,TGTGCCAGCAGTGATGGACCCGGCCGGGGTACCTACGAGCAGTACTTC
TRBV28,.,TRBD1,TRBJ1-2,CASSPPYDREGGYTF,TGTGCCAGCAGTCCCCCATACGACAGGGAAGGGGGCTACACCTTC
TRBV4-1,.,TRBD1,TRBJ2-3,CASSQVTGAVDTQYF,TGCGCCAGCAGCCAAGTTACAGGGGCGGTCGATACGCAGTATTTT
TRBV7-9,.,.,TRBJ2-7,CASSFKPLSVTPYEQYF,TGTGCCAGCAGCTTTAAACCTTTGAGTGTCACCCCCTACGAGCAGTACTTC